The rows below give T cell receptor beta chains drawn from one sample of a study of blood T cell repertoires in COVID-19. The data were produced by immunoSEQ multiplex PCR, yet TCRdb's version contains in-frame clones alone and is incomplete. The table includes roughly 260,000 clones, under 90% detected once. The sequencing input was peripheral blood. The source is a woman aged 18-29 years with acute or convalescent COVID-19. Both conserved end residues are part of each CDR3. A D gene is named only where the DNA matches it firmly. Not every row has a clone size; where given, it reads once, few, many or a size class.

j_gene | abundance | d_gene | v_gene | CDR3nt | CDR3aa
TRBJ1-1 | few | TRBD1 | TRBV7-2 | TGTGCCAGCAGCTTAGCGGGACAGGGGAAAGAGTACACTGAAGCTTTCTTT | CASSLAGQGKEYTEAFF
TRBJ2-3 | . | . | TRBV7-2 | TGTGCCAGCAGCTTAGTTGCCTTACCGGGCACAGATACGCAGTATTTT | CASSLVALPGTDTQYF
TRBJ2-3 | . | TRBD2 | TRBV14 | TGTGCCAGCAGCCAAGGACTAGCCGTAGATACGCAGTATTTT | CASSQGLAVDTQYF
TRBJ2-5 | . | TRBD2 | TRBV7-6 | TGTGCCAGCAGCCCGGGGGGCGGGAGGGCAGAGACCCAGTACTTC | CASSPGGGRAETQYF
TRBJ2-1 | . | TRBD2 | TRBV18 | TGTGCCAGCTCACCACCGTTGGCGGGAGCTGATGAGCAGTTCTTC | CASSPPLAGADEQFF
TRBJ1-5 | . | TRBD1 | TRBV7-2 | TGTGCCAGCAGCCAACAGGGGGCCTTAAGGCAGCCCCAGCATTTT | CASSQQGALRQPQHF
TRBJ1-2 | . | . | TRBV9 | TGTGCCAGCAGCCATGACTATGGCTACACCTTC | CASSHDYGYTF
TRBJ1-6 | . | TRBD1 | TRBV7-9 | TGTGCCAGCAGCTGGGACAGCTCCTCCTATAATTCACCCCTCCACTTT | CASSWDSSSYNSPLHF
TRBJ1-1 | once | TRBD1 | TRBV5-1 | TGCGCCAGCAGCCTTCGGACAGGGAGGAATGAAGCTTTCTTT | CASSLRTGRNEAFF
TRBJ1-5 | . | TRBD1 | TRBV3-1/TRBV3-2 | TGTGCCAGCAGCCAAGATATGGGGACAGGGGACAATCAGCCCCAGCATTTT | CASSQDMGTGDNQPQHF
TRBJ2-5 | . | . | TRBV7-7 | TGTGCTAGCAGCTATACGGGGAAAGAGACCCAGTACTTC | CASSYTGKETQYF
TRBJ1-4 | . | TRBD1 | TRBV15 | TGTGCCACCAGCAGAGAATGGGAAGTAAGGGGGCGAACGGATGAAAAACTGTTTTTT | CATSREWEVRGRTDEKLFF
TRBJ2-3 | once | . | TRBV28 | TGTGCCAGCAGTTACTACAAAGGGGTAGCGGAAGACACAGATACGCAGTATTTT | CASSYYKGVAEDTDTQYF
TRBJ2-7 | few | . | TRBV24-1 | TGTGCCACCAGTGACCCCAGGACTACATCAGGCGAGCAGTACTTC | CATSDPRTTSGEQYF
TRBJ1-4 | . | TRBD1 | TRBV7-2 | TGTGCCAGCATGGGGACAGGGGATGAAAAACTGTTTTTT | CASMGTGDEKLFF
TRBJ2-5 | . | . | TRBV2 | TGTGCCAGCAGTTATAGCAAGAACAGGGAGACCCAGTACTTC | CASSYSKNRETQYF
TRBJ1-1 | . | . | TRBV11-3 | TGTGCCAGCAGCTCGTCGTACGGGAGCACTGAAGCTTTCTTT | CASSSSYGSTEAFF
TRBJ2-7 | . | TRBD2 | TRBV28 | TGTGCCACTATACTATCGCCGGGAGGCACCTACGAGCAGTACTTC | CATILSPGGTYEQYF
TRBJ2-5 | . | . | TRBV6-5 | TGTGCCAGCAGTTACTCGGGGGGAAGGGAGACCCAGTACTTC | CASSYSGGRETQYF
TRBJ2-2 | . | TRBD2 | TRBV25-1 | TGTGCCAGCAGCCGGACTAGCGGGAGAGGTTACACCGGGGAGCTGTTTTTT | CASSRTSGRGYTGELFF
TRBJ1-5 | . | . | TRBV19 | TGTGCCAGTAGGGCGGACAGCCCCGGTCAGCCCCAGCATTTT | CASRADSPGQPQHF
TRBJ1-6 | . | . | TRBV30 | TGTGCCTGGAGTGTAATCAGCTCCTATAATTCACCCCTCCACTTT | CAWSVISSYNSPLHF
TRBJ2-5 | once | . | TRBV11-2 | TGTGCCAGCTCACAGGGCCTTTACCAGTACTTC | CASSQGLYQYF
TRBJ2-5 | . | . | TRBV18 | TGTGCCAGCTCACCAGTGGAACGGGATTTAGGGTACTTC | CASSPVERDLGYF
TRBJ1-3 | . | TRBD1 | TRBV5-1 | TGCGCCAGCAGCTTGGCAGGGACAGGTCATGGAAACACCATATATTTT | CASSLAGTGHGNTIYF
TRBJ2-1 | once | TRBD2 | TRBV10-3 | TGTGCCATCAGTGAGTCAGTGATTGGTAGCGGGAGGAATGAGCAGTTCTTC | CAISESVIGSGRNEQFF
TRBJ2-7 | once | . | TRBV18 | TGTGCCAGCTCACCAGGGGCTAGCTACGAGCAGTACTTC | CASSPGASYEQYF
TRBJ2-1 | . | TRBD2 | TRBV27 | TGTGCCAGCAGTCCCGGACTAGCGGGAGGGCCATGGAGCTCCTACAATGAGCAGTTCTTC | CASSPGLAGGPWSSYNEQFF
TRBJ2-1 | . | TRBD2 | TRBV2 | TGTGCCAGCAATTTGGCTAGCGGGAGCAGTGGTGAGCAGTTCTTC | CASNLASGSSGEQFF
TRBJ1-2 | . | . | TRBV11-2 | TGTGCCAGCAGCCCGATAGACAAAACAAACTATGGCTACACCTTC | CASSPIDKTNYGYTF
TRBJ1-6 | . | . | TRBV2 | TGTGCCAGATCGCCAGCGAGCTCCTATAATTCACCCCTCCACTTT | CARSPASSYNSPLHF
TRBJ2-7 | . | . | TRBV6-2/TRBV6-3 | TGTGCCAGCAGTTACTCGGGACATTTGGCCGAGCAGTACTTC | CASSYSGHLAEQYF
TRBJ2-2 | . | TRBD2 | TRBV2 | TGTGCCAGCATTTTATATTTAGCGGGAGTCACCGGGGAGCTGTTTTTT | CASILYLAGVTGELFF
TRBJ2-3 | few | TRBD1 | TRBV6-6 | TGTGCCAGCAGCCCCCCCGGGACAGAGTACACAGATACGCAGTATTTT | CASSPPGTEYTDTQYF
TRBJ1-2 | . | TRBD1 | TRBV6-1 | TGTGCCAGCAACCGCACGGAGGGACAGGGGTATGGCTACACCTTC | CASNRTEGQGYGYTF
TRBJ1-5 | . | TRBD1 | TRBV7-2 | TGTGCCAGCAGCTTAGGACAGGGTAGCAATCAGCCCCAGCATTTT | CASSLGQGSNQPQHF
TRBJ2-3 | . | TRBD2 | TRBV19 | TGTGCCAGTAGTATAACCCCTAAGGCTAGCGGGCCGGATACGCAGTATTTT | CASSITPKASGPDTQYF
TRBJ2-7 | . | TRBD2 | TRBV7-9 | TGTGCCAGCAGCTTAGAACTCCTCGGCGGGAGTAGCTCCTACGAGCAGTACTTC | CASSLELLGGSSSYEQYF
TRBJ1-6 | . | . | TRBV30 | TGTGCCTGGAGTGGATTGAGGGTGTCTTCCTATAATTCACCCCTCCACTTT | CAWSGLRVSSYNSPLHF
TRBJ2-1 | . | . | TRBV4-1 | TGCGCCAGCAGCCAAGATCTACCGGGAGTTCCCTACAATGAGCAGTTCTTC | CASSQDLPGVPYNEQFF
TRBJ2-1 | . | TRBD2 | TRBV7-2 | TGTGCCAGCAGCCTCCTCAGGCTAGCGGGAGGAACCTACAATGAGCAGTTCTTC | CASSLLRLAGGTYNEQFF
TRBJ2-2 | . | . | TRBV19 | TGTGCCAGTAGTATAGACTTTACCGGGGAGCTGTTTTTT | CASSIDFTGELFF
TRBJ2-7 | . | TRBD1 | TRBV19 | TGTGCCAGTACCCCGCACAGGGGGGCCCCAAAGTACTTC | CASTPHRGAPKYF
TRBJ1-5 | . | . | TRBV6-5 | TGTGCCAGCAGTTACGGTCAGAATCAGCCCCAGCATTTT | CASSYGQNQPQHF
TRBJ2-1 | . | . | TRBV21-1 | TGTGCCCCCCAGGCCGGGACTAGCGAATACAATGAGCAGTTCTTC | CAPQAGTSEYNEQFF
TRBJ2-7 | . | TRBD2 | TRBV7-2 | TGTGCCAGCAGCCCGGGTAGTAGCGGGAGAGTCGGCTACGAGCAGTACTTC | CASSPGSSGRVGYEQYF
TRBJ1-3 | . | . | TRBV30 | TGTGCCTGGAAGGCGGAGAACACCATATATTTT | CAWKAENTIYF
TRBJ2-1 | . | TRBD2 | TRBV4-2 | TGTGCCAGCAGCCCGTTACGAAGCGGGAGCAGTACCTACAATGAGCAGTTCTTC | CASSPLRSGSSTYNEQFF
TRBJ2-7 | . | . | TRBV18 | TGTGCCAGCTCACCACCGGCAGGGCGCTACGAGCAGTACTTC | CASSPPAGRYEQYF
TRBJ2-2 | . | . | TRBV11-3 | TGTGCCAGCAGCTTGGGCGCGAACACCGGGGAGCTGTTTTTT | CASSLGANTGELFF
TRBJ1-6 | few | . | TRBV7-2 | TGTGCCAGCAGCACAAATTCACCCCTCCACTTT | CASSTNSPLHF
TRBJ2-3 | . | . | TRBV20-1 | TGCAGTGCTCAGTACGCAGATACGCAGTATTTT | CSAQYADTQYF
TRBJ2-2 | . | . | TRBV7-6 | TGTGCCAGCAGCTTAGCGGGAGGCACCGGGGGCGGGGAGCTGTTTTTT | CASSLAGGTGGGELFF
TRBJ2-1 | . | TRBD2 | TRBV5-1 | TGCGCCAGCAGCTTACCTAGCGGGACTTACAATGAGCAGTTCTTC | CASSLPSGTYNEQFF
TRBJ1-3 | . | . | TRBV2 | TGTGCCAGCACTACAGGGACCCCTGGAAACACCATATATTTT | CASTTGTPGNTIYF
TRBJ1-2 | . | . | TRBV5-1 | TGCGCCAGCAGCAGGGGGGGTTCCGGGTCTCAAGGCTATGGCTACACCTTC | CASSRGGSGSQGYGYTF
TRBJ2-3 | . | TRBD1 | TRBV25-1 | TGTGCCAGCAGGCCTCCCCCGGGACAGGGAAATTGCAGTACGCAGTATTTT | CASRPPPGQGNCSTQYF